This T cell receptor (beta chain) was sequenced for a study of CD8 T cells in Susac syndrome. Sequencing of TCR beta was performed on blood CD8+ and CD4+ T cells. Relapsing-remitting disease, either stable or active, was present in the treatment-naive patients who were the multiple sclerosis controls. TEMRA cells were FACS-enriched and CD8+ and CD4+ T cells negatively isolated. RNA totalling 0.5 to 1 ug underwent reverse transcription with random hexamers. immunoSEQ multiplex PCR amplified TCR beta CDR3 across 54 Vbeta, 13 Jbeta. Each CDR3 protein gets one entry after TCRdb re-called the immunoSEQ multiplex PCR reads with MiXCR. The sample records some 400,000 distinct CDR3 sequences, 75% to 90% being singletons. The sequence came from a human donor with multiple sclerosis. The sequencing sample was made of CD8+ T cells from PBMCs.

The CDR3 DNA sequence: TGTGCCAGCTCTCCCCCGGGACTAGACGACAATGAGCAGTTCTTC. Protein product: CASSPPGLDDNEQFF. The chain recombines TRBV11-2 with TRBJ2-1, with 8 nucleotides matching TRBD2. The germline CDR1 and CDR2 sequences are SGHAT and FQNNGV. The CDR3 is 15 amino acids. After removal of 8 bases from V and 5 bases from J, the junction contained 11 bases not matched to a gene.